Sequencing of this T cell receptor beta chain was carried out in a study of blood T cell repertoires in COVID-19. Study-level background: Some COVID-19 samples were acute and others convalescent; all came from the United States, Italy and Spain. T cells, B-cell-depleted T cells, or PBMCs supplied cDNA or gDNA.

Enrolment of Seattle patients took place during active infection, and they were followed longitudinally. This CDR3 contains 17 residues. The germline V gene encodes CDR1 SEHNR and CDR2 FQNEAQ (reference sequence). J lost 0 bases, V lost 3 bases, and 6 bases had no gene match. Per the original data handling: Researchers report that nucleated cell counts were estimated from reference gene primer amplification. Here immunoSEQ multiplex PCR was the method, and the copy in TCRdb shows in-frame clones only, minus some. V and J calls plus clone size are reproduced from that table; the DNA served to infer D and trimming. The data contain around 300,000 clones, roughly 90% of them singletons.

The material sequenced was peripheral blood. This receptor was taken from a woman in her twenties or thirties with COVID-19, enrolled during active disease. The V gene is TRBV7-9, the J gene TRBJ2-2, with 8 bases that match TRBD2. The CDR3 here is CASSLGIAGSNTGELFF. The DNA of the CDR3 is TGTGCCAGCAGCTTGGGAATAGCGGGATCGAACACCGGGGAGCTGTTTTTT.